The rows below give T cell receptor beta chains drawn from one sample of a study of cytomegalovirus exposure and HLA in healthy donors. The table came from immunoSEQ multiplex PCR; TCRdb's copy has only in-frame clones and leaves some out. This listing includes around 70,000 clones. The specimen sequenced was PBMCs. The source of these receptors is a woman aged 30 to 39 in good health and CMV-seronegative. Each CDR3 is given with its conserved first and last residue. Each record gives: D gene, J gene, V gene, CDR3 DNA, CDR3 protein. The D gene is left open where the match is weak.

d_call: NA; j_call: TRBJ2-3; v_call: TRBV9; cdr3_nt: TGTGCCAGCAGCACCCTGACTGCGGATACGCAGTATTTT; cdr3_aa: CASSTLTADTQYF
d_call: TRBD2; j_call: TRBJ2-5; v_call: TRBV9; cdr3_nt: TGTGCCAGCAGCGTAGCAGCGGGGCTGGGGGAGACCCAGTACTTC; cdr3_aa: CASSVAAGLGETQYF
d_call: NA; j_call: TRBJ2-2; v_call: TRBV27; cdr3_nt: TGTGCCAGCACCTCTCGACAGATCGGGGAGCTGTTTTTT; cdr3_aa: CASTSRQIGELFF
d_call: NA; j_call: TRBJ2-2; v_call: TRBV18; cdr3_nt: TGTGCCAGCTCCTATCTGGGCCAGCTAAAGGACACCGGGGAGCTGTTTTTT; cdr3_aa: CASSYLGQLKDTGELFF
d_call: NA; j_call: TRBJ1-2; v_call: TRBV9; cdr3_nt: TGTGCCAGCAGCCTCGGACAGAACTATGGCTACACCTTC; cdr3_aa: CASSLGQNYGYTF
d_call: NA; j_call: TRBJ2-3; v_call: TRBV2; cdr3_nt: TGTGCCAGCACCGGGGGAGCCACGCAGTATTTT; cdr3_aa: CASTGGATQYF
d_call: NA; j_call: TRBJ1-4; v_call: TRBV7-7; cdr3_nt: TGTGCTAGCAGCACGGGACTGATAAATGAAAAACTGTTTTTT; cdr3_aa: CASSTGLINEKLFF
d_call: TRBD1; j_call: TRBJ1-1; v_call: TRBV10-1; cdr3_nt: TGCGCCAGCAGTGAAGGACAGGGGGATAGGGCTGAAGCTTTCTTT; cdr3_aa: CASSEGQGDRAEAFF
d_call: TRBD2; j_call: TRBJ2-7; v_call: TRBV5-6; cdr3_nt: TGTGCCAGCAGCTCCCTGGAGCGAGCGGGAGCCACCTACGAGCAGTACTTC; cdr3_aa: CASSSLERAGATYEQYF
d_call: TRBD1; j_call: TRBJ2-6; v_call: TRBV30; cdr3_nt: TGTGCCTGGAGTGACCGGACAGGTCAGGCCAACGTCCTGACTTTC; cdr3_aa: CAWSDRTGQANVLTF
d_call: NA; j_call: TRBJ1-2; v_call: TRBV6-5; cdr3_nt: TGTGCCAGCAGTTACTCCACAGGCGTCTATGGCTACACCTTC; cdr3_aa: CASSYSTGVYGYTF
d_call: TRBD2; j_call: TRBJ2-4; v_call: TRBV9; cdr3_nt: TGTGCCAGCAGCGTAGCCCCGGGGGGAGACAAAAACATTCAGTACTTC; cdr3_aa: CASSVAPGGDKNIQYF
d_call: TRBD2; j_call: TRBJ2-3; v_call: TRBV4-3; cdr3_nt: TGCGCCAGCAGCCAAAGTTCCCTAGCGGGGGGATACACAGATACGCAGTATTTT; cdr3_aa: CASSQSSLAGGYTDTQYF
d_call: NA; j_call: TRBJ2-1; v_call: TRBV29-1; cdr3_nt: TGCAGCGTTGAAACCTCCGAGGTGGAACCATCCTACAATGAGCAGTTCTTC; cdr3_aa: CSVETSEVEPSYNEQFF
d_call: TRBD2; j_call: TRBJ2-3; v_call: TRBV29-1; cdr3_nt: TGCAGCGTTGAAGACGCCGCCGGGACTAGCTTACTTTTCACAGATACGCAGTATTTT; cdr3_aa: CSVEDAAGTSLLFTDTQYF
d_call: TRBD1; j_call: TRBJ2-7; v_call: TRBV11-2; cdr3_nt: TGTGCCAGCAGCTTCGAGGGGGCACTTAGCTCCTACGAGCAGTACTTC; cdr3_aa: CASSFEGALSSYEQYF
d_call: NA; j_call: TRBJ2-1; v_call: TRBV9; cdr3_nt: TGTGCCAGCAGCGTAGGGGGGGACTATGAGCAGTTCTTC; cdr3_aa: CASSVGGDYEQFF
d_call: NA; j_call: TRBJ2-7; v_call: TRBV25-1; cdr3_nt: TGTGCCAGCAGTGCTGCGACGGGAGAGTACGAGCAGTACTTC; cdr3_aa: CASSAATGEYEQYF
d_call: NA; j_call: TRBJ2-5; v_call: TRBV7-7; cdr3_nt: TGTGCTAGCAGCTTAGCCCGGGGGGCAGAGACCCAGTACTTC; cdr3_aa: CASSLARGAETQYF
d_call: TRBD2; j_call: TRBJ2-7; v_call: TRBV4-1; cdr3_nt: TGCGCCAGCAGCCAAGATCCGACTAGCGGCCTCTACGAGCAGTACTTC; cdr3_aa: CASSQDPTSGLYEQYF
d_call: TRBD1; j_call: TRBJ2-2; v_call: TRBV6-5; cdr3_nt: TGTGCCAGCAGTTACGGGACAGGGGGCGCTGGGGGGGAGCTGTTTTTT; cdr3_aa: CASSYGTGGAGGELFF
d_call: NA; j_call: TRBJ2-7; v_call: TRBV5-5; cdr3_nt: TGTGCCAGCAGCTTGGGACCCCGACTCGAGCAGTACTTC; cdr3_aa: CASSLGPRLEQYF
d_call: TRBD2; j_call: TRBJ2-3; v_call: TRBV5-1; cdr3_nt: TGCGCCAGCAAAGGCGGGAGTATGAGGTACACAGATACGCAGTATTTT; cdr3_aa: CASKGGSMRYTDTQYF
d_call: TRBD1; j_call: TRBJ1-1; v_call: TRBV6-1; cdr3_nt: TGTGCCAGCAGCACAGGGGCTGGGAACACTGAAGCTTTCTTT; cdr3_aa: CASSTGAGNTEAFF
d_call: TRBD2; j_call: TRBJ2-7; v_call: TRBV5-1; cdr3_nt: TGCGCCAGCAGCTTGGATCGACTAGCGGGGGCCGAGCAGTACTTC; cdr3_aa: CASSLDRLAGAEQYF
d_call: TRBD1; j_call: TRBJ1-5; v_call: TRBV6-1; cdr3_nt: TGTGCCAGCAGTTGGGACAGGGGAGGCCAGCCCCAGCATTTT; cdr3_aa: CASSWDRGGQPQHF
d_call: TRBD1; j_call: TRBJ2-3; v_call: TRBV28; cdr3_nt: TGTGCCAGCGGGACAGCAGATACGCAGTATTTT; cdr3_aa: CASGTADTQYF
d_call: NA; j_call: TRBJ1-4; v_call: TRBV29-1; cdr3_nt: TGCAGCGTCGCAGGGAGGTGGAATGAAAAACTGTTTTTT; cdr3_aa: CSVAGRWNEKLFF
d_call: TRBD2; j_call: TRBJ2-1; v_call: TRBV18; cdr3_nt: TGTGCCAGCTCACCGTCTAGCGGGCCCTCCTACAATGAGCAGTTCTTC; cdr3_aa: CASSPSSGPSYNEQFF
d_call: TRBD1; j_call: TRBJ2-5; v_call: TRBV6-4; cdr3_nt: TGTGCCAGCAGCTCAAGGACAGGCCCCCGAGAGACCCAGTACTTC; cdr3_aa: CASSSRTGPRETQYF
d_call: NA; j_call: TRBJ1-5; v_call: TRBV18; cdr3_nt: TGTGCCAGCTCCAAATCCGACAGGAATCAGCCCCAGCATTTT; cdr3_aa: CASSKSDRNQPQHF
d_call: NA; j_call: TRBJ2-7; v_call: TRBV30; cdr3_nt: TGTGCCTGGAGTGCCCGGGTGGACGAGCAGTACTTC; cdr3_aa: CAWSARVDEQYF